The T cell receptor beta chain under discussion was sequenced for a study of control samples from healthy donors and cancer patients. Here immunoSEQ multiplex PCR was the method, and the copy in TCRdb shows in-frame clones only, minus some. The sample gives roughly 120,000 clones, approximately 87% of which show up once; 9.5% to 13% is in the top ten. V was pared by 6 bases and J by 5 bases, with 10 bases between. CDR3 length: 12 amino acids. Germline V lookup: CDR1 KGHSH, CDR2 LQKENI. This sequence joins TRBV18 and TRBJ2-5; no firm D call. The sequenced sample consisted of blood. The receptor's source is a man under 40 in good health. The CDR3 DNA is TGTGCCAGCTCCGACCAGGAGGAGACCCAGTACTTC. This gives the protein CASSDQEETQYF.